Below, 13 T cell receptor beta chains from the same sample are listed, as sequenced in a study of cytomegalovirus exposure and HLA in healthy donors. The assay was immunoSEQ multiplex PCR, and TCRdb's table has in-frame clones only and misses some. Of 110,000 or so clones in the sample, 86% were seen once. The source material was PBMCs. The receptors shown here come from a woman aged 18-29 years in good health and CMV-seropositive.

The gene calls are TRBV9 and TRBJ1-4; 7 bases match TRBD1. From germline, CDR1 is SGDLS and CDR2 YYNGEE. The V segment lost 1 base and the J segment 7 bases; nucleotides outside the gene matches: 4. This CDR3 is 14 amino acids long. Here the CDR3 reads CASSVSAGGEKLFF. The DNA of the CDR3 is TGTGCCAGCAGCGTATCGGCAGGGGGTGAAAAACTGTTTTTT.

The V call is TRBV5-4, the J call TRBJ1-1, with D possibly being TRBD1 (6 bases). V shed 0 bases and J shed 4 bases, with 16 bases lying between them. The CDR3 has 16 residues. CDR1 SGHNT and CDR2 YYREEE come from the germline V gene (reference sequence). The CDR3 DNA reads TGTGCCAGCAGCTTGGACTCGGGGGGCGGGGGCACTGAAGCTTTCTTT. It translates to CASSLDSGGGGTEAFF.

This CDR3 is CASSALDTQYF. CDR3 bases: TGTGCCAGCAGCGCACTAGATACGCAGTATTTT. The V call is TRBV9, the J call TRBJ2-3; D gene ambiguous. Trimming left V 3 bases short and J 5 bases short, with 4 bases between. This CDR3 comprises 11 residues. CDR1 is SGDLS, CDR2 YYNGEE, per germline.

This clone was detected only once. The CDR3 loop is CASSPTGVEKLFF. In DNA, the CDR3 is TGTGCCAGCAGCCCCACAGGGGTTGAAAAACTGTTTTTT. The chain is built from TRBV5-8 and TRBJ1-4; TRBD1 agrees at 7 bases. The CDR3 has 13 residues. V was pared by 4 bases and J by 7 bases, with 4 bases of the junction left unmatched. Germline V gene data show CDR1 as SGHTS and CDR2 as YDEGEE.

The V gene is TRBV18, the J gene TRBJ1-6; TRBD1 matches at 11 bases. Germline V gene sequence: CDR1 KGHSH, CDR2 LQKENI. V was clipped by 3 bases and J by 7 bases; unmatched bases: 5. This CDR3 has 16 amino acids. Here the CDR3 reads CASSPVRDRGNSPLHF. The CDR3 DNA sequence: TGTGCCAGCTCACCGGTCAGGGACAGGGGGAATTCACCCCTCCACTTT.

The chain employs TRBV6-1 and TRBJ1-4; D is undetermined. V lost 1 base and J lost 6, with 9 bases in between. The CDR3 has 14 amino acids. Germline V gene sequence: CDR1 MNHNS, CDR2 SASEGT. The CDR3 region is CASSEGSLDEKLFF. Written as DNA, the CDR3 is TGTGCCAGCAGTGAAGGGTCACTGGATGAAAAACTGTTTTTT.

The rearrangement joins TRBV5-1 to TRBJ1-2, with 7 bases that match TRBD1. The trim removed 4 bases at V and 2 bases at J, leaving 5 bases unmatched. Germline V gene lookup returns CDR1 SGHRS and CDR2 YFSETQ. CDR3 length: 14 amino acids. This chain's CDR3 is CASSRGQSNYGYTF. The DNA for the CDR3 is TGCGCCAGCAGCCGGGGACAGTCCAACTATGGCTACACCTTC.

The rearrangement joins TRBV28 to TRBJ1-1; D is perhaps TRBD1 (5 bases). Germline CDR1 is MDHEN and CDR2 is SYDVKM. The CDR3 runs to 14 residues. Trimming took 5 bases from V and 1 from J, leaving 11 bases between them. The DNA for the CDR3 is TGTGCCAGCAGTGCGGGGAGGGGGAACACTGAAGCTTTCTTT. Amino acids: CASSAGRGNTEAFF.

The genes are TRBV7-2 and TRBJ1-1; D gene ambiguous. V lost 5 bases to trimming and J lost 3 bases, with 10 bases between them. The CDR3 extends over 13 amino acids. CDR1 and CDR2 (germline): SGHTA, FQGNSA. CDR3 protein: CASSRELYTEAFF. The CDR3, as DNA: TGTGCCAGCAGCCGGGAGTTGTACACTGAAGCTTTCTTT.

The chain uses TRBV11-2 and TRBJ1-6; possibly TRBD1 for D (5 bases). V was clipped by 5 bases and J by 14 bases, with 22 bases between them. CDR1 is SGHAT, CDR2 FQNNGV, per germline. The CDR3 is 15 residues long. CDR3 loop: CASSAETALPPALHF. The CDR3 nucleotides are TGTGCCAGCAGCGCAGAGACAGCGTTGCCGCCGGCCCTCCACTTT.

The J gene is TRBJ1-4, the V gene TRBV6-5, with a possible D match to TRBD1 (5 bases). CDR1 and CDR2 (germline): MNHEY, SVGAGI. The CDR3 has 14 residues. V was trimmed by 0 bases and J by 8 bases, leaving 10 bases between them. Here the CDR3 DNA reads TGTGCCAGCAGTTACTCGGGGGGAGGAGAAAAACTGTTTTTT. Amino acid sequence: CASSYSGGGEKLFF.

This chain uses TRBV5-6 with TRBJ2-7; TRBD1 matches 8 bases. V lost 0 bases, J lost 2 bases, and 4 bases stayed unmatched. Germline CDR1 SGHDT, CDR2 YYEEEE. The CDR3 covers 15 residues. CDR3: CASSLDPGQAYEQYF. In DNA form, the CDR3 reads TGTGCCAGCAGCTTGGACCCGGGACAGGCCTACGAGCAGTACTTC.

CDR3 nucleotide sequence: TGTGCCATCAGTGATTACACTGCGGTAGATACGCAGTATTTT. Translation: CAISDYTAVDTQYF. The rearrangement links TRBV10-3 to TRBJ2-3; D is unresolved. CDR3 length equals 14 residues. Trimming pared 3 bases from V and 5 bases from J, leaving 12 bases between. Per germline, CDR1 ENHRY and CDR2 SYGVKD.